This TCR beta chain appears in the sequencing data of a study of T cells expressing NK-cell markers. In the study overall: Repertoires of TCR beta were obtained from T cells sorted as CD3+CD56+NKG2C+, CD3+CD56+NKG2C- and CD3+CD56-NKG2C+.

General study results and limits: Where several donors were concerned, these clonotypes also led the CD3+CD56-NKG2C+ fraction.

TCRdb reprocessed the 5' RACE reads, keeping one entry per CDR3 protein, no DNA. The specimen's table records around 140,000 distinct CDR3 sequences. As for this clonotype: Its antigen is not known.

The CDR3 is made up of 15 amino acids. The V gene's germline CDR1 is SEHNR and CDR2 FQNEAQ (reference sequence). The sequenced sample consisted of blood T cells: a sorted CD56 or NKG2C T cell subset, CD4+ or CD8+ T cells, or bulk PBMC T cells (not recorded which). This clonotype originated in a man aged 18-30 years in good health. The chain uses TRBV7-9 and TRBJ2-5; the D call from TCRdb, TRBD1, cannot be confirmed without DNA. This CDR3 reads CASSSGQGFAETQYF.